This entry lists 27 T cell receptor beta chains sequenced from one sample in a study of T cell repertoires in cytomegalovirus infection. TCRdb processed the reads anew with MiXCR; each CDR3 protein has one entry. The table lists around 570,000 distinct CDR3 sequences, around two fifths of them singletons. Their specific antigens are unknown. This sample comprised cultured PBMCs, obtained from culture after CMV antigen stimulation. These receptors originate from a human donor in good health (CMV status not recorded). Some clones in this sample may be carry-over from other donors' samples.

The chain has TRBV11-2 and TRBJ2-7; D gene unclear. The CDR3 is made up of 11 amino acids. In germline, CDR1 is SGHAT, CDR2 FQNNGV. V lost 8 bases and J 5 bases, leaving 10 bases between the germline ends. In nucleotides, the CDR3 is TGTGCCAGCGGCCCTAGTCACGAGCAGTACTTC. Amino acids: CASGPSHEQYF.

The chain is built from TRBV30 and TRBJ2-3, with TRBD2 matching 7 bases. In germline, CDR1 is GTSNPN, CDR2 SVGIG (reference sequence). This CDR3 contains 15 residues. V gave up 0 bases and J gave up 1 base; unmatched junction bases: 4. The CDR3 nucleotides read TGTGCCTGGAGTGTACGTCTAGCGGGCACAGATACGCAGTATTTT. Its translation is CAWSVRLAGTDTQYF.

V usage is TRBV12-3 or TRBV12-4 and J usage is TRBJ2-1, with D hard to call. V lost 6 bases to trimming and J lost 8 bases, with 11 bases between them. This CDR3 comprises 12 residues. The CDR3 sequence is CASSLTGDEQFF. CDR3 DNA sequence: TGTGCCAGCAGCCTTACGGGCGATGAGCAGTTCTTC.

This clonotype has only one observation. V is TRBV5-6 and J is TRBJ1-6; D gene ambiguous. Germline V gene lookup returns CDR1 SGHDT and CDR2 YYEEEE. The CDR3 sequence is 12 residues long. Trimming stripped 3 bases from V and 10 bases from J, with 8 bases between. The CDR3 DNA follows: TGTGCCAGCAGCTCCCCCTTCTCACCCCTCCACTTT. Residues: CASSSPFSPLHF. The full variable domain, with the rest looked up from reference TRBV5-6 and TRBJ1-6, is DAGVTQSPTHLIKTRGQQVTLRCSPKSGHDTVSWYQQALGQGPQFIFQYYEEEERQRGNFPDRFSGHQFPNYSSELNVNALLLGDSALYLCASSSPFSPLHFGNGTRLTVT.

This clonotype was seen many times. The V call is TRBV7-2, the J call TRBJ2-7; 7 positions match TRBD2. CDR1 and CDR2 (germline): SGHTA, FQGNSA. The CDR3 is made up of 14 amino acids. The V segment lost 2 bases and the J segment 0 bases; nucleotides outside the gene matches: 1. The CDR3 coding sequence is TGTGCCAGCAGCTTACGGGACTACTCCTACGAGCAGTACTTC. This translates into CASSLRDYSYEQYF.

The chain is built from TRBV7-2 and TRBJ2-3; D is possibly TRBD2 (5 bases). Germline CDR1 and CDR2: SGHTA and FQGNSA. CDR3 length: 14 residues. The germline V and J ends were trimmed by 3 bases and 2 bases, with 9 bases remaining between them. The CDR3 region has the DNA TGTGCCAGCAGCTTGCGGGTGTACACAGATACGCAGTATTTT. Amino acid sequence: CASSLRVYTDTQYF.

This sequence joins TRBV7-4 and TRBJ1-1; 12 bases align to TRBD1. Germline-derived CDR1 and CDR2 are SGHVT and SQSDAQ. With 6 bases clipped from V and 5 bases from J, the junction kept 13 bases outside the gene matches. This CDR3 is 17 amino acids long. The CDR3 region is CASRGQGAVIRETEAFF. As DNA, the CDR3 is TGTGCCAGCAGGGGACAGGGGGCGGTCATTAGGGAAACTGAAGCTTTCTTT. Variable domain in full (rest from reference TRBV7-4 and TRBJ1-1): GAGVSQSPRYKVAKRGRDVALRCDSISGHVTLYWYRQTLGQGSEVLTYSQSDAQRDKSGRPSGRFSAERPERSVSTLKIQRTEQGDSAVYLCASRGQGAVIRETEAFFGQGTRLTVV.

CDR3 DNA sequence: TGTGCCACCAGCAGAGATTTGGGGGCCAACACCGGGGAGCTGTTTTTT. Amino acids: CATSRDLGANTGELFF. The chain joins TRBV15 to TRBJ2-2; the D gene is possibly TRBD1 (6 bases). Trimming stripped 0 bases from V and 2 bases from J, with 10 bases between. The CDR3 sequence is 16 residues long. Germline CDR1 and CDR2: LNHNV and YYDKDF (reference sequence).

In its sample, this clonotype was seen a few times. The chain combines TRBV28 with TRBJ1-2, with D uncertain. V lost 7 bases, J lost 5 bases, and 20 bases lay in between. The CDR3 spans 15 residues. Per germline, CDR1 MDHEN and CDR2 SYDVKM. In DNA, the CDR3 is TGTGCCAGCACCCTCTCCTCGGCAGGAGCTTATGGCTACACCTTC. Amino acids: CASTLSSAGAYGYTF.

The chain employs TRBV6-8 and TRBJ1-5; D is undetermined. Germline values: CDR1 MNHGY, CDR2 SAAAGT. CDR3 length: 14 residues. V was clipped by 8 bases and J by 2 bases, with 13 bases between them. The CDR3 DNA reads as TGTGCCAGCTCCATCGGCGAGGGCAATCAGCCCCAGCATTTT. This sequence encodes CASSIGEGNQPQHF.

The chain is built from TRBV7-2 and TRBJ2-2; 9 bases line up with TRBD2. The germline V gene has CDR1 SGHTA and CDR2 FQGNSA. The CDR3 has 15 amino acids. Trimming removed 7 bases from V and 6 bases from J; junction bases left unmatched: 9. The CDR3 loop reads CASTNSGSFPGELFF. As DNA, the CDR3 is TGTGCCAGCACAAATAGCGGGAGTTTTCCCGGGGAGCTGTTTTTT.

There are a few counts of this clonotype. The chain has TRBV12-3 or TRBV12-4 and TRBJ2-4, with 8 nucleotides matching TRBD2. Trimming cost V 6 bases and J 7 bases; bases outside gene matches: 5. The CDR3 has 13 residues. This CDR3 is CASSSGLGNIQYF. In nucleotides, the CDR3 is TGTGCCAGCAGCTCGGGACTAGGGAACATTCAGTACTTC.

The V call is TRBV4-3, the J call TRBJ1-6; no firm D call. V was cut by 0 bases and J by 5 bases, with 8 bases left in between. The V gene's germline CDR1 is LGHNA and CDR2 YSLEER. The CDR3 runs to 15 residues. The CDR3 DNA reads as TGCGCCAGCAGCCAAGATCTCTTACATAATTCACCCCTCCACTTT. As protein: CASSQDLLHNSPLHF.

This clonotype was seen at least ten times. The V and J genes are TRBV7-2 and TRBJ1-2; TRBD1 might be the D (5 bases). Trimming left V 1 base short and J 4 bases short, with 10 bases between. The V gene's germline CDR1 is SGHTA and CDR2 FQGNSA. This CDR3 spans 14 amino acids. CDR3 nucleotide sequence: TGTGCCAGCAGCTTAGGTCAGGGAAGCTATGGCTACACCTTC. It is translated as CASSLGQGSYGYTF.

This clonotype showed up many times. The chain carries TRBV7-2 and TRBJ1-6; perhaps TRBD1 as D (5 bases). The CDR3 is made up of 15 amino acids. Germline lookup yields CDR1 SGHTA and CDR2 FQGNSA. The ends were cut back, 6 bases at V and 0 bases at J, with 9 bases in the middle. The CDR3: CASRPGGSYNSPLHF. The CDR3, as DNA: TGTGCCAGCAGGCCTGGGGGCTCCTATAATTCACCCCTCCACTTT.

This clonotype was observed a handful of times. The chain uses TRBV12-3 or TRBV12-4 and TRBJ1-2, with 8 bases aligning to TRBD1. The CDR3 consists of 15 residues. The trim removed 7 bases at V and 0 bases at J, leaving 7 bases unmatched. This CDR3 is CASTFRDRPNYGYTF. The DNA for the CDR3 is TGTGCCAGCACCTTCCGGGACAGGCCTAACTATGGCTACACCTTC.

The chain uses TRBV6-2 or TRBV6-3 and TRBJ2-1; no definite D call. Trimming took off 5 bases at V and 3 bases at J, with 8 bases between the two ends. This CDR3 has 13 residues. The germline CDR1 and CDR2 sequences are MNHEY and SVGEGT. The CDR3 nucleotides are TGTGCCAGCAGTCCCCTGATCTACAATGAGCAGTTCTTC. Amino acids: CASSPLIYNEQFF.

This sequence joins TRBV4-3 and TRBJ2-2; TRBD1 matches 7 bases. Germline CDR1 and CDR2: LGHNA and YSLEER. Unmatched junction bases numbered 5, after V lost 2 bases and J lost 2 bases. The CDR3 is 16 amino acids. The CDR3: CASSQRGRFNTGELFF. CDR3 DNA sequence: TGCGCCAGCAGCCAAAGGGGGCGGTTCAACACCGGGGAGCTGTTTTTT.

The rearrangement links TRBV11-2 to TRBJ2-1, with 7 bases matching TRBD2. The CDR3 has 19 amino acids. Germline V CDR1 and CDR2: SGHAT, FQNNGV. V lost 4 bases, J lost 0 bases, and 15 bases stayed unmatched. The CDR3 DNA reads as TGTGCCAGCAGCTCGGGCGGGAGAGGTTGGACGAGCTCCTACAATGAGCAGTTCTTC. Translated, it gives CASSSGGRGWTSSYNEQFF.

The rearrangement joins TRBV20-1 to TRBJ2-7; D tentatively reads TRBD1 or TRBD2 (5 bases each). V gave up 0 bases and J gave up 3 bases, with 12 bases separating them. Per the germline V gene, CDR1 is DFQATT and CDR2 is SNEGSKA (reference sequence). The CDR3 covers 14 residues. The CDR3 nucleotides are TGCAGTGCTAGAGATCAAGGGACCCTCTACGAGCAGTACTTC. Amino acid sequence: CSARDQGTLYEQYF.

This clonotype came up many times. This chain joins TRBV7-2 and TRBJ2-3; 11 bases are shared with TRBD2. With 1 base clipped from V and 5 bases from J, the junction kept 5 bases outside the gene matches. This CDR3 is built from 16 residues. Germline loops: CDR1 SGHTA, CDR2 FQGNSA. In DNA form, the CDR3 reads TGTGCCAGCAGCTTAGTGGGTGGACTAGCGGGAGATACGCAGTATTTT. Protein: CASSLVGGLAGDTQYF.

This rearrangement joins TRBV5-1 to TRBJ2-2, with D possibly called TRBD1 or TRBD2 (6 bases each). The CDR3 runs to 17 residues. The V end lost 7 bases, the J end lost 7 bases, and 26 bases lay between the germline ends. Germline values: CDR1 SGHRS, CDR2 YFSETQ. The CDR3 protein is CASATTGAQSVHGELFF. CDR3 coding DNA: TGCGCCAGCGCCACCACGGGGGCCCAATCTGTTCACGGGGAGCTGTTTTTT. Combining the CDR3 with reference TRBV5-1 and TRBJ2-2 gives the whole variable domain KAGVTQTPRYLIKTRGQQVTLSCSPISGHRSVSWYQQTPGQGLQFLFEYFSETQRNKGNFPGRFSGRQFSNSRSEMNVSTLELGDSALYLCASATTGAQSVHGELFFGEGSRLTVL.

This chain links TRBV2 with TRBJ2-2, with 11 bases lining up with TRBD2. Trimming took 7 bases from V and 1 from J; bases not matched to a gene: 2. The CDR3 has 15 amino acids. Germline CDR1 and CDR2: SNHLY and FYNNEI. The DNA for the CDR3 is TGTGCCAGCATTGGGACTAGCGGGAACACCGGGGAGCTGTTTTTT. As protein: CASIGTSGNTGELFF.

V usage is TRBV12-3 or TRBV12-4 and J usage is TRBJ1-5; D is uncertain. Trimming removed 3 bases from V and 9 bases from J, with 18 bases in between. The CDR3 is 15 amino acids. The CDR3 protein is CASSLLAPAGSPQHF. The CDR3 DNA follows: TGTGCCAGCAGTTTGTTGGCACCCGCCGGATCGCCCCAGCATTTT.

The chain is built from TRBV7-9 and TRBJ2-3, with 10 bases aligning to TRBD2. V gave up 4 bases and J gave up 2 bases; unmatched junction bases: 9. The CDR3 length is 17 residues. Germline lookup yields CDR1 SEHNR and CDR2 FQNEAQ (reference sequence). DNA for the CDR3: TGTGCCAGCAGCTCCCCCGGGACTAGCGAGTACACAGATACGCAGTATTTT. This translates into CASSSPGTSEYTDTQYF.

The chain joins TRBV7-8 to TRBJ2-1; unclear D gene. V lost 0 bases and J 7 bases, leaving 4 bases between the germline ends. CDR3 length equals 12 residues. Germline V gene data show CDR1 as SGHVS and CDR2 as FQNEAQ. CDR3 sequence (DNA): TGTGCCAGCAGCTTAGCGGTAAATGAGCAGTTCTTC. Translating it yields CASSLAVNEQFF.

The gene calls are TRBV11-2 and TRBJ2-7; maybe TRBD1 (6 bases). V was trimmed by 5 bases and J by 4 bases, leaving 18 bases between them. This CDR3 spans 15 amino acids. Germline assignment: CDR1 SGHAT and CDR2 FQNNGV. The chain's CDR3 is CASSPRDTYKYEQYF. The CDR3 DNA reads TGTGCCAGCAGCCCCCGGGACACATATAAGTACGAGCAGTACTTC.